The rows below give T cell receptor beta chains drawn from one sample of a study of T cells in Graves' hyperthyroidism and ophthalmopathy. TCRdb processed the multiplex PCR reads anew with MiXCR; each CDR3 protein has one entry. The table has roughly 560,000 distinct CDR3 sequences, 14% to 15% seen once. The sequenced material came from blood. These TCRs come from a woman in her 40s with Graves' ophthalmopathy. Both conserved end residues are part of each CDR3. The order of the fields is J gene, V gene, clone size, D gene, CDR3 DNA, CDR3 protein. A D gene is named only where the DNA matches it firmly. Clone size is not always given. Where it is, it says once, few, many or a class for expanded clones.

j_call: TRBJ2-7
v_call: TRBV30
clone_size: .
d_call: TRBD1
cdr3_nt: TGTGCCCGCAGACAGGGGGCCTACGAGCAGTACTTC
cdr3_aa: CARRQGAYEQYF

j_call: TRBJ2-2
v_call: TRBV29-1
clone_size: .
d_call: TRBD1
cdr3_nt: TGCAGCGTTGAGGGACAGGGGGCGGGAACCGGGGAGCTGTTTTTT
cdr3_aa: CSVEGQGAGTGELFF

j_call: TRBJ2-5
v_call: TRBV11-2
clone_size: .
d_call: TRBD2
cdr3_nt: TGTGCCAGCAGCTCCTCCCCGGGACTAGCGACTAGAGAGACCCAGTACTTC
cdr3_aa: CASSSSPGLATRETQYF

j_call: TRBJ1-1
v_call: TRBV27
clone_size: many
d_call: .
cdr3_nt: TGTGCCAGCAGTTTATCGAGGTATTCCGGGTCTGAAGCTTTCTTT
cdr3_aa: CASSLSRYSGSEAFF

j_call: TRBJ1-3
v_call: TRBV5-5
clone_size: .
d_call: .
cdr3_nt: TGTGCCAGCAGCTTGATCAGGGGTCCCTCTGGAAACACCATATATTTT
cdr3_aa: CASSLIRGPSGNTIYF

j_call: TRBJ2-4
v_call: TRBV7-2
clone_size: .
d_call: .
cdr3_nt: TGTGCCAGCAGCTACCCCGGACATCCAAACATTCAGTACTTC
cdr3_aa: CASSYPGHPNIQYF

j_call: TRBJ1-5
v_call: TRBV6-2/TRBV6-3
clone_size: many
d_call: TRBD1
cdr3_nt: TGTGCCAGCAGTTACTCCGACAGGGGACTCGGATCGCCCCAGCATTTT
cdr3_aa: CASSYSDRGLGSPQHF

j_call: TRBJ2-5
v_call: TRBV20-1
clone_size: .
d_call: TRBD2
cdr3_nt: TGCAGTGCCTGGGGACTAGCGGGAGGAAAAGAGACCCAGTACTTC
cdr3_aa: CSAWGLAGGKETQYF

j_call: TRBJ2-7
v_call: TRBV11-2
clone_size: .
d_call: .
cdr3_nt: TGTGCCAGCAGCTTAGATCAGACTAGGGTCTCCTACGAGCAGTACTTC
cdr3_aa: CASSLDQTRVSYEQYF

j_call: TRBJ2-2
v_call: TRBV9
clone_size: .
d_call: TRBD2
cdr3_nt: TGTGCCAGCAGCGTATCCGAGACTAGCGGGAACACCGGGGAGCTGTTTTTT
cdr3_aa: CASSVSETSGNTGELFF

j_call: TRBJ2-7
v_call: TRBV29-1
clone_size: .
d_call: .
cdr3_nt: TGCAGCGTTGAACTAGGAGGGAGTTACTACGAGCAGTACTTC
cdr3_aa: CSVELGGSYYEQYF

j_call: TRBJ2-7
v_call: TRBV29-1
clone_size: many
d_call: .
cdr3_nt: TGCAGCGTTGAAGATGGGGCTAAATACGAGCAGTACTTC
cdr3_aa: CSVEDGAKYEQYF

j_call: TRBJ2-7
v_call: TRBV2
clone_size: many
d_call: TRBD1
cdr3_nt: TGTGCCAGCGTAGGGACAGGGCGCTACGAGCAGTACTTC
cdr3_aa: CASVGTGRYEQYF

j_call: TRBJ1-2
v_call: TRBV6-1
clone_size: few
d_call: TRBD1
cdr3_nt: TGTGCCTCTCGACAGGGATTGTACTATGGCTACACCTTC
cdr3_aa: CASRQGLYYGYTF

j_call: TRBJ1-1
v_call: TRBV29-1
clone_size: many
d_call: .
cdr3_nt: TGCAGCGTCCAACTGGACAGAGGGTTCGGGGCTTTCTTT
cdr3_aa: CSVQLDRGFGAFF

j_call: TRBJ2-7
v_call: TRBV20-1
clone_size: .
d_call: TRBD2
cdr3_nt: TGCAGTGCATCCGGGGGCGCCAGCGGGAGTCTCCAGCAGTACTTC
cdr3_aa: CSASGGASGSLQQYF

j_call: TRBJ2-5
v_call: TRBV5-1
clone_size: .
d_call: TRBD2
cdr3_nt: TGCGCCAGCAGCTTACGGACTAGCGGGGGTGAAGAGACCCAGTACTTC
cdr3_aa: CASSLRTSGGEETQYF

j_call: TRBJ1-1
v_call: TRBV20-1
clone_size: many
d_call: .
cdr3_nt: TGCAGTGCTAGCCGGGCAGGAGCAATGAACACTGAAGCTTTCTTT
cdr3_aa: CSASRAGAMNTEAFF

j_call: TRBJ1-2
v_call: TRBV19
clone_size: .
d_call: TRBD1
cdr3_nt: TGTGCCAGTAGTATTATGACAGGGGCTAACTATGGCTACACCTTC
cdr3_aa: CASSIMTGANYGYTF

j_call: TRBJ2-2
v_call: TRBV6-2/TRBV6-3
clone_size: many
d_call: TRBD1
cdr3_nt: TGTGCCACCGCCGTCCAGGGGGACACCGGGGAGCTGTTTTTT
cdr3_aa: CATAVQGDTGELFF

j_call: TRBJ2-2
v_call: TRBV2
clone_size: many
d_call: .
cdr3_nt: TGTGCCAGCGGGAAGGACTCCCGGAACACCGGGGAGCTGTTTTTT
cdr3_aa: CASGKDSRNTGELFF

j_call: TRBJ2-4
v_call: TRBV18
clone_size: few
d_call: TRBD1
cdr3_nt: TGTGCCAGCTCACCAGAGACAGGGGGCGCACCATTTCAGTACTTC
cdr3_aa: CASSPETGGAPFQYF

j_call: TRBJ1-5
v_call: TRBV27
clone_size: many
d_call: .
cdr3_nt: TGTGCCAGCAGAGAGGGGACAAGCAATCAGCCCCAGCATTTT
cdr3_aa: CASREGTSNQPQHF

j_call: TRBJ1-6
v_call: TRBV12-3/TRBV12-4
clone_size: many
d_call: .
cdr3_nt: TGTGCCAGCAGTTGGGGCCCGAGGAATTCACCCCTCCACTTT
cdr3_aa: CASSWGPRNSPLHF

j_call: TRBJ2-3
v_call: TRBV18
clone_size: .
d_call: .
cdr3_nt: TGTGCCAGCTCACCGCCAGGACCCAACACAGATACGCAGTATTTT
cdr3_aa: CASSPPGPNTDTQYF

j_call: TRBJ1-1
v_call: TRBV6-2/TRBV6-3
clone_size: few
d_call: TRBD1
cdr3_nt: TGTGCCAGCAGTTCGCCAGGGGGTTCAAGAGGTGGCCGGATTGAAGCTTTCTTT
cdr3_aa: CASSSPGGSRGGRIEAFF

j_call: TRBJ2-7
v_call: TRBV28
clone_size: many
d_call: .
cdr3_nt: TGTGCCAGCAGCAGATCGGGGGGCGTACTGGGGGAGCAGTACTTC
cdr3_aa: CASSRSGGVLGEQYF

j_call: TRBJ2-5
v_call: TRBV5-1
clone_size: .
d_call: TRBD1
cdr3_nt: TGCGCCAGCAGCTTGGAGGCCAGGGGGCTAGAGACCCAGTACTTC
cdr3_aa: CASSLEARGLETQYF

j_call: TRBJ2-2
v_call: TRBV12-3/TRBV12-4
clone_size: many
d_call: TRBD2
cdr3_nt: TGTGCCAGCAGAAGCGGGAGGAGGATCAGGGAGCTGTTTTTT
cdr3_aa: CASRSGRRIRELFF

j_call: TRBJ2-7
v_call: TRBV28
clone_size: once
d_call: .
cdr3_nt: TGTGCCAGCAGTTTCGGGGGGCGTGGTACTTACGAGCAGTACTTC
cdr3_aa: CASSFGGRGTYEQYF

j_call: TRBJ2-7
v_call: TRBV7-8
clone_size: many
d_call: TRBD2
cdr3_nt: TGTGCCAGCAGCCCAAGTGAAGCGGGAAGCGGGTACGAGCAGTACTTC
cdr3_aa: CASSPSEAGSGYEQYF

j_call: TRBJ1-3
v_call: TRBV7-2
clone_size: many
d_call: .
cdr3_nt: TGTGCCAGCAGCTCAGGGAATCTCGCTGGAAACACCATATATTTT
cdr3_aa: CASSSGNLAGNTIYF

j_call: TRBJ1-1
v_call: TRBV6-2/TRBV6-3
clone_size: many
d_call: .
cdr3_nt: TGTGCCAGCAGTCCGCTTAGAGGCCACGAACCGGACTTT
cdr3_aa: CASSPLRGHEPDF

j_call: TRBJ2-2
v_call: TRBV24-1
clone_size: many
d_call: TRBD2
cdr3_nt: TGTGCCACCAGTGAAGCGGGGCCCAATTACACCGGGGAGCTGTTTTTT
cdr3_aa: CATSEAGPNYTGELFF

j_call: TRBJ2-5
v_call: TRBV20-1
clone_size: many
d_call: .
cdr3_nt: TGCACCGCCCGGGTCCATCACCAAGAGACCCAGTACTTC
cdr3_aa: CTARVHHQETQYF

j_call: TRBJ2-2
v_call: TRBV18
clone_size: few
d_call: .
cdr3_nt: TGTGCCAGCTCATACCAAGGAGGTTCGAACACCGGGGAGCTGTTTTTT
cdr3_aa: CASSYQGGSNTGELFF

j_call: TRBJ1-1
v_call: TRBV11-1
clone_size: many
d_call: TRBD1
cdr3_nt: TGTGCCAGCAGCGCCTTAGTAGGGGGCTCCAACACTGAAGCTTTCTTT
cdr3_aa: CASSALVGGSNTEAFF

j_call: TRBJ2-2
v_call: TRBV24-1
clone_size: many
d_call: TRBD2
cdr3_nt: TGTGCCACCAGTAATTCTGGACTAGGGGCCGGGGAGCTGTTTTTT
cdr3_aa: CATSNSGLGAGELFF

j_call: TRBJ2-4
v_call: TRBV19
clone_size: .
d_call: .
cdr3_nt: TGTGCCAGTAGGCCCCAGGACGGGAAAAACATTCAGTACTTC
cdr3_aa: CASRPQDGKNIQYF

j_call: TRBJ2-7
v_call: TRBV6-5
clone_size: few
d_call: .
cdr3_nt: TGTGCCAGCAGTTACTCGAGTTCAGGGCCCTACGAGCAGTACTTC
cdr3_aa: CASSYSSSGPYEQYF

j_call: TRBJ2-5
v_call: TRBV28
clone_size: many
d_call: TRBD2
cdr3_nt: TGTGCCAGCCATCCCGGACTAGCGACGGGGGGAGAGACCCAGTACTTC
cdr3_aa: CASHPGLATGGETQYF

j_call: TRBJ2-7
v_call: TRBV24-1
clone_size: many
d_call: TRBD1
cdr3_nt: TGTGCCACCAGTGATCCCGGGACAGGTTCCTACGAGCAGTACTTC
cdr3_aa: CATSDPGTGSYEQYF

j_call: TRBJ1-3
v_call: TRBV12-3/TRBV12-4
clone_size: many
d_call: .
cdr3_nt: TGTGCCAGCAGTTTATTGGGGAGACCGGGAAACACCATATATTTT
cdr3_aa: CASSLLGRPGNTIYF

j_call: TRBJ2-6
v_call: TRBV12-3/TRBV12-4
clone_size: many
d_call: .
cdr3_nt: TGTGCCAGCAGTTTTTTGGGGTATGGGGCCAACGTCCTGACTTTC
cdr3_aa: CASSFLGYGANVLTF

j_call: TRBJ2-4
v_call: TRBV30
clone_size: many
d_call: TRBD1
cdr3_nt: TGTGCCGGGGACAGGGGGGACATTCAGTACTTC
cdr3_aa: CAGDRGDIQYF

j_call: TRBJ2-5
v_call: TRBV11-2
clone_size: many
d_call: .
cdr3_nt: TGTGCCAGCAGCTTAAGGGCAAACCAAGAGACCCAGTACTTC
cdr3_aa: CASSLRANQETQYF

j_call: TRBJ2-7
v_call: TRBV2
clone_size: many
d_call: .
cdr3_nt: TGTGCCAGCGGTGGAACACAGGGGGGGATGTACGAGCAGTACTTC
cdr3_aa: CASGGTQGGMYEQYF

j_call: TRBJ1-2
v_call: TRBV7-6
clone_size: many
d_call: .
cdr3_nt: TGTGCCAGCAGCCCAACCATTGGGCCCTATGGCTACACCTTC
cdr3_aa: CASSPTIGPYGYTF

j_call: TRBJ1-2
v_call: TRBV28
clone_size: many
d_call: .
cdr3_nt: TGTGCCAGCATGCTAACCGGGAGTTTCTATGGCTACACCTTC
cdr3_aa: CASMLTGSFYGYTF

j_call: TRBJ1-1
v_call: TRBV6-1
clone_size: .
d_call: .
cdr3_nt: TGTGCCAGCAGACTGATATCGGGCAGCGGGCGGGATGCTTTCTTT
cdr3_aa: CASRLISGSGRDAFF